What follows describes a single T cell receptor (beta chain). The data stem from a study of cytomegalovirus exposure and HLA in healthy donors. The data were produced by immunoSEQ multiplex PCR, yet TCRdb's version contains in-frame clones alone and is incomplete. The sample shows 150,000 to 200,000 clones, roughly 86% of them seen only once. V lost 3 bases, J lost 6 bases, and 5 bases stayed unmatched. Germline CDR1 and CDR2: MDHEN and SYDVKM. The length of the CDR3 is 14 residues. Material: PBMCs. The receptor's source is a man aged 18 to 29 in good health and CMV-seropositive. The V and J genes are TRBV28 and TRBJ2-1, with TRBD1 identical over 7 bases. In DNA form, the CDR3 reads TGTGCCAGCAGTTTCCCCGGGACAGCCAATGAGCAGTTCTTC. Its translation is CASSFPGTANEQFF.